The sequence of this T cell receptor beta chain was determined in a study of blood T cells in healthy people across ages. Sample-barcoded 5' priming and a J-beta primer mix drove a second PCR of roughly 7 to 11 cycles. A single record per CDR3 protein comes from TCRdb applying MiXCR to the 5' RACE reads. The repertoire consists of over a million distinct CDR3 sequences, with 59% occurring once and the leading ten covering over 5.5%. Study conclusions and caveats: Comparison with aged donors showed that long-lived donors had more naive CD4+ cells and higher diversity. It was not possible, with unsorted PBMCs, to conclusively compare naive and antigen-experienced cells. Diversity of TCR beta per million T cells declined in a roughly linear way with age. TCR beta diversity tracked closely with naive T cell percentage.

Turning to this clonotype: Its antigen is unknown.

CDR3 length: 13 residues. V gave up 3 bases and J gave up 3 bases, with 9 bases separating them. This TCR was sampled from a man aged 18 to 29 in good health. This chain links TRBV12-3 or TRBV12-4 with TRBJ2-7; D is undetermined. The sample comprised blood. The CDR3 spells CASSFSPIYEQYF. For the CDR3, the DNA is TGTGCCAGCAGTTTTAGCCCGATCTACGAGCAGTACTTC.